The rows below give T cell receptor beta chains drawn from one sample of a study of radiation and T cells in renal cell carcinoma. Libraries were prepared by immunoSEQ multiplex PCR; TCRdb keeps only in-frame clonotypes and omits some of them. The sample shows approximately 24,000 clones, around 47% of them seen only once. The sample was tumor tissue, taken from a patient whose treatment included radiotherapy and nephrectomy. The receptor set was obtained from a woman aged 45-65 years with renal cell carcinoma. The CDR3 runs from the conserved cysteine through the conserved F or W. The D gene is left open where the match is weak. Clone size, where shown, is once, few, many, or a class for clones that have expanded.

TRBV6-1	once	.	TRBJ2-3	TGTGCCAGCAGTGAAGTGACGATGGGGGGCACAGATACGCAGTATTTT	CASSEVTMGGTDTQYF
TRBV7-9	many	TRBD1	TRBJ1-3	TGTGCCAGCAGCTCCGGGACAGGGGGACGCTCTGGAAACACCATATATTTT	CASSSGTGGRSGNTIYF
TRBV6-5	few	.	TRBJ1-2	TGTGCCAGCAGAGGGATAGTACCACCCTATGGCTACACCTTC	CASRGIVPPYGYTF
TRBV7-9	.	TRBD2	TRBJ2-5	TGTGCCAGCAGCTTGACTAGCGGGGGGGAGTACCAAGAGACCCAGTACTTC	CASSLTSGGEYQETQYF
TRBV5-1	.	.	TRBJ1-2	TGCGCCAGCAGCTTGGAGGCAGGGGACGGCTACACCTTC	CASSLEAGDGYTF
TRBV10-3	few	TRBD1	TRBJ1-3	TGTGCCATCCGGGACAGTGTCTCTGGAAACACCATATATTTT	CAIRDSVSGNTIYF
TRBV4-1	.	.	TRBJ1-1	TGCGCCAGCAGCCAAGCGGGCAGGAGGAACACTGAAGCTTTCTTT	CASSQAGRRNTEAFF
TRBV7-2	.	TRBD1	TRBJ1-2	TGTGCCAGCAGCCCCGACAGGGGGAATTCGGGCTACACCTTC	CASSPDRGNSGYTF
TRBV5-1	medium-sized	TRBD1	TRBJ1-1	TGCGCCAGCAGCTTGGAAGGGACAGGGAGATCTGAAGCTTTCTTT	CASSLEGTGRSEAFF
TRBV19	few	.	TRBJ2-6	TGTGCCAGTACCCTCGCAGGGGAACGGGACGTCCTGACTTTC	CASTLAGERDVLTF
TRBV30	.	.	TRBJ2-7	TGTGCCTGGGATGGTCAAAGAGGTGAGCAGTACTTC	CAWDGQRGEQYF
TRBV19	.	TRBD1	TRBJ1-6	TGTGCCAGTAGGCGACGACTCCAGGGGGCAAGAAGTTCACCCCTCCACTTT	CASRRRLQGARSSPLHF
TRBV5-6	.	.	TRBJ1-2	TGTGCCAGCAGCTTAGGCGACAGAGGTGGCTACACCTTC	CASSLGDRGGYTF
TRBV5-4	few	.	TRBJ1-2	TGTGCCAGCAGCTCCCTCATCGGGGGAATCGGTGGCTACACCTTC	CASSSLIGGIGGYTF
TRBV9	.	.	TRBJ1-5	TGTGCCAGCAGCGCCTCGTTTGGGGCAGACAATCAGCCCCAGCATTTT	CASSASFGADNQPQHF
TRBV6-1	.	TRBD1	TRBJ2-7	TGTGCCAGCAGTGAAGCCGGGACAGGGGTCTACGAGCAGTACTTC	CASSEAGTGVYEQYF
TRBV19	few	.	TRBJ2-1	TGTGCCAGTAGTCTTGGCCCGGACGATGAGCAGTTCTTC	CASSLGPDDEQFF
TRBV7-9	.	.	TRBJ1-2	TGTGCCAGCAGCCCCGGGGGATCAGGCTACACCTTC	CASSPGGSGYTF
TRBV6-6	few	.	TRBJ2-7	TGTGCCAGCAGAGTCCAGGGATACTCCTACGAGCAGTACTTC	CASRVQGYSYEQYF
TRBV9	.	.	TRBJ2-2	TGTGCCAGCAGCCCACAACTACAGGGATTAAGGGCTGCGGAGCTGTTTTTT	CASSPQLQGLRAAELFF
TRBV15	.	TRBD1	TRBJ1-1	TGTGCCACCAGCGAGCCCGCAGGACAGGGAAAAACTGAAGCTTTCTTT	CATSEPAGQGKTEAFF
TRBV15	.	.	TRBJ1-1	TGTGCCACCAGCAGTTCACTGAACACTGAAGCTTTCTTT	CATSSSLNTEAFF
TRBV18	.	.	TRBJ1-6	TGTGCCAGCTCACCAGAGCACTATAATTCACCCCTCCACTTT	CASSPEHYNSPLHF
TRBV5-1	.	.	TRBJ2-2	TGCGCCAGCAGCTTGTGGGGGAAAACTGACACCGGGGAGCTGTTTTTT	CASSLWGKTDTGELFF
TRBV5-1	.	.	TRBJ2-4	TGCGCCAGCAGCGCCCTCGGACGGGAAGCCAAAAACATTCAGTACTTC	CASSALGREAKNIQYF
TRBV7-6	few	.	TRBJ1-5	TGTGCCAGCAGCAAAAGTTGGCAGGGCAATCAGCCCCAGCATTTT	CASSKSWQGNQPQHF
TRBV6-1	.	.	TRBJ2-7	TGTGCCAGCAGTCCAGGGTACTCCAAACATTACGAGCAGTACTTC	CASSPGYSKHYEQYF
TRBV7-3	.	.	TRBJ1-5	TGTGCCAGCAGCTTAATTGAGGGACAGCCCCAGCATTTT	CASSLIEGQPQHF
TRBV4-3	medium-sized	.	TRBJ1-1	TGCGCCAGCAGCCACCCGGGACACAGGAACACTGAAGCTTTCTTT	CASSHPGHRNTEAFF
TRBV5-1	.	.	TRBJ2-7	TGCGCCAGCAGCTTGACATCACCCGACGAGCAGTACTTC	CASSLTSPDEQYF
TRBV7-2	few	.	TRBJ1-2	TGTGCCAGCAGCTTAGGGTTGGAAGGCTACACCTTC	CASSLGLEGYTF
TRBV7-9	.	.	TRBJ1-4	TGTGCCAGCACCCGAATTCAGAGGGGTTATAATGAAAAACTGTTTTTT	CASTRIQRGYNEKLFF
TRBV4-3	.	TRBD1	TRBJ2-7	TGCGCCAGCAGCCAAGCCCCGGGAGGGGGACAGGGGTTCTACGAGCAGTACTTC	CASSQAPGGGQGFYEQYF
TRBV7-3	few	TRBD1	TRBJ2-5	TGTGCCAGCAGTCCACAGGGGCGGGAGACCCAGTACTTC	CASSPQGRETQYF
TRBV19	few	TRBD1	TRBJ1-5	TGTGCCAGTAGTTCCACCGGGACAGGGGGCTTTCAGCCCCAGCATTTT	CASSSTGTGGFQPQHF
TRBV7-2	.	.	TRBJ2-7	TGTGCCAGCAGCTCCCAACAGAACTCCTACGAGCAGTACTTC	CASSSQQNSYEQYF
TRBV25-1	few	.	TRBJ1-6	TGTGCCAGCAGAACCGTCGGGTATTCACCCCTCCACTTT	CASRTVGYSPLHF
TRBV10-3	.	.	TRBJ1-1	TGTGCCAGCGCGGACGCCGCGAACACTGAAGCTTTCTTT	CASADAANTEAFF
TRBV11-2	few	TRBD1	TRBJ1-1	TGTGCCAGCAGCACAGGGGGAGGCACTGAAGCTTTCTTT	CASSTGGGTEAFF
TRBV7-9	.	.	TRBJ2-1	TGTGCCAGCAGCTTGGCGTTCGAGGGGCAGTTCTTC	CASSLAFEGQFF
TRBV29-1	.	TRBD1	TRBJ2-1	TGCAGCGTTGGACAGGGTAGTAATGAGCAGTTCTTC	CSVGQGSNEQFF
TRBV6-5	.	TRBD1	TRBJ1-2	TGTGCCAGCAGGCCACCGGGACAGGACTTCTACACCTTC	CASRPPGQDFYTF
TRBV5-1	.	.	TRBJ2-3	TGCGCCAGCAGCTTAGGACAGTCCACAGATACGCAGTATTTT	CASSLGQSTDTQYF
TRBV7-9	many	TRBD1	TRBJ1-4	TGTGCCAGCAGCTTCGGCCGGGACAGGTTTTTT	CASSFGRDRFF
TRBV18	.	.	TRBJ1-1	TGTGCCAGCTCACCAAATAGGGCGGGGAACACTGAAGCTTTCTTT	CASSPNRAGNTEAFF
TRBV5-1	.	TRBD2	TRBJ2-5	TGCGCCAGCAGCAGGACTAGCGAAAAAGAGACCCAGTACTTC	CASSRTSEKETQYF
TRBV5-4	few	.	TRBJ1-2	TGTGCCAGCAGCACCTCCGACAGCTATGGCTACACCTTC	CASSTSDSYGYTF
TRBV19	.	.	TRBJ1-5	TGTGCCAGTAGTATAGATCCTTCCAGGGGCCCCAATCAGCCCCAGCATTTT	CASSIDPSRGPNQPQHF
TRBV6-5	.	TRBD1	TRBJ2-2	TGTGCCAGCGGGACAGGGCCGGGTGGGGAGCTGTTTTTT	CASGTGPGGELFF
TRBV29-1	.	.	TRBJ1-2	TGCAGCGTTGCGCGACTCGGACAGCGGGGGAGCAATGGCTACACCTTC	CSVARLGQRGSNGYTF
TRBV9	.	.	TRBJ2-7	TGTGCCAGCAGCGTAGATCTCAGGGTCCCCCACGAGCAGTACTTC	CASSVDLRVPHEQYF
TRBV5-4	.	TRBD1	TRBJ2-7	TGTGCCAGCAGCTTAGGGACAGGGGGCTCCTACGAGCAGTACTTC	CASSLGTGGSYEQYF
TRBV6-5	.	.	TRBJ2-3	TGTGCCAGCGTGGCACCCGGGTCAGATACGCAGTATTTT	CASVAPGSDTQYF
TRBV5-4	few	.	TRBJ2-7	TGTGCCAGCAGCTTGGCCCTGGGGGTCGAGCAGTACTTC	CASSLALGVEQYF
TRBV6-1	few	.	TRBJ2-1	TGTGCCATCAGTGAGGGCAGGAGCTCCTACAATGAGCAGTTCTTC	CAISEGRSSYNEQFF
TRBV7-8	.	.	TRBJ1-4	TGTGCCAGCACCAAATTGGGGCTTTCGGATGAAAAACTGTTTTTT	CASTKLGLSDEKLFF
TRBV7-3	.	TRBD1	TRBJ2-3	TGTGCCAGCAGCTTACTAGGGGGCGACGCAGATACGCAGTATTTT	CASSLLGGDADTQYF
TRBV5-1	.	TRBD1	TRBJ2-7	TGCGCCAGCAGCTCAGCCACAGGGGGAAGGCTCCACGAGCAGTACTTC	CASSSATGGRLHEQYF
TRBV10-3	.	.	TRBJ1-5	TGTGCCATCAGTGAGTCGACGAGCAATCAGCCCCAGCATTTT	CAISESTSNQPQHF
TRBV6-5	few	.	TRBJ2-1	TGTGCCAGCAGTAAACACAATGAGCAGTTCTTC	CASSKHNEQFF